Shown below are 12 T cell receptor beta chains from a single sample sequenced in a study of blood T cell repertoires in COVID-19. The protocol was immunoSEQ multiplex PCR, while the TCRdb copy is restricted to in-frame clones and leaves out a portion. The sample yields over 200,000 clones, about nine tenths seen once. Sequencing was carried out using peripheral blood. Receptors originate from a man aged 40-55 years who had recovered from COVID-19.

The chain uses TRBV27 and TRBJ2-3; 13 nucleotides match TRBD2. This CDR3 region has 15 residues. The junction had 3 bases not matched to a gene; V was cut back by 5 bases and J by 4 bases. Germline CDR1 and CDR2: MNHEY and SMNVEV (reference sequence). CDR3 sequence reads: CASSLLAGGPDTQYF. In DNA form, the CDR3 reads TGTGCCAGCAGTCTACTAGCGGGGGGGCCAGATACGCAGTATTTT.

This rearrangement joins TRBV9 to TRBJ1-2, with 7 nucleotides matching TRBD1. In germline, CDR1 is SGDLS, CDR2 YYNGEE. The V segment lost 0 bases and the J segment 3 bases; nucleotides outside the gene matches: 2. There are 14 residues in the CDR3. The CDR3, as DNA: TGTGCCAGCAGCGTAGCCGGGACAGACTATGGCTACACCTTC. Residues: CASSVAGTDYGYTF. The entire variable domain, with the rest obtained from reference TRBV9 and TRBJ1-2, is as follows: DSGVTQTPKHLITATGQRVTLRCSPRSGDLSVYWYQQSLDQGLQFLIQYYNGEERAKGNILERFSAQQFPDLHSELNLSSLELGDSALYFCASSVAGTDYGYTFGSGTRLTVV.

This clone showed up just a few times. J is TRBJ1-2 and V is TRBV6-5, with 8 bases identical to TRBD1. Germline V lookup: CDR1 MNHEY, CDR2 SVGAGI. The CDR3 spans 16 residues. With V trimmed by 0 bases and J by 5 bases, 8 bases remained unmatched. CDR3 coding DNA: TGTGCCAGCAGTTACTCAAACCCAGGGGGCTTATATGGCTACACCTTC. As protein: CASSYSNPGGLYGYTF.

This chain joins TRBV7-8 and TRBJ2-2, with TRBD2 matching over 10 bases. The CDR3 has 16 amino acids. Germline values: CDR1 SGHVS, CDR2 FQNEAQ. V shed 5 bases, J shed 2 bases, and the junction held 5 bases outside the gene matches. CDR3 nucleotide sequence: TGTGCCAGCAGCCGAGCGGGGGGGCCCAACACCGGGGAGCTGTTTTTT. Protein: CASSRAGGPNTGELFF.

This sequence joins TRBV7-2 and TRBJ2-7; D may be TRBD1 (6 bases). Germline V lookup: CDR1 SGHTA, CDR2 FQGNSA. Trimming removed 5 bases at V and 3 bases at J, with 14 bases between. This CDR3 has 14 amino acids. CDR3 coding DNA: TGTGCCAGCAGCCCCACAGGGAACCTCTACGAGCAGTACTTC. It translates to CASSPTGNLYEQYF.

The J gene is TRBJ2-7, the V gene TRBV9; no definite D call. The CDR3 is 15 amino acids. The V end was cut by 0 bases, the J end by 1 base, with 11 bases between. Germline CDR1 and CDR2: SGDLS and YYNGEE. The CDR3 spells CASSVGGLASYEQYF. CDR3 in DNA: TGTGCCAGCAGCGTAGGAGGCTTGGCTTCCTACGAGCAGTACTTC.

The chain employs TRBV28 and TRBJ1-1; tentative D call: TRBD1 (6 bases). This CDR3 region has 15 residues. The V gene's germline CDR1 is MDHEN and CDR2 SYDVKM. Trimming left V 5 bases short and J 1 base short, with 14 bases between. CDR3 residues: CASSPTGTPNTEAFF. The CDR3 DNA sequence: TGTGCCAGCAGTCCGACCGGGACACCGAACACTGAAGCTTTCTTT.

V is TRBV6-5 and J is TRBJ2-7; D may be TRBD1 (6 bases). Trimming cost V 6 bases and J 3 bases, with 15 bases left between them. CDR3 length equals 14 residues. The germline CDR1 and CDR2 sequences are MNHEY and SVGAGI. CDR3 in amino acids: CASRRQALSYEQYF. CDR3 nucleotide sequence: TGTGCCAGCAGACGACAGGCCCTCAGCTACGAGCAGTACTTC.

The V and J genes are TRBV2 and TRBJ2-7, with 12 bases matching TRBD2. The V gene's germline CDR1 is SNHLY and CDR2 FYNNEI. The CDR3 is 16 residues long. Trimming cost V 2 bases and J 5 bases; bases outside gene matches: 7. DNA for the CDR3: TGTGCCAGCAGTGAAAGACTAGCGGGAGAATCCCACGAGCAGTACTTC. This translates into CASSERLAGESHEQYF.

This clone was counted only a few times. The chain joins TRBV15 to TRBJ1-1, with 7 positions matching TRBD1. The germline gives CDR1 LNHNV, CDR2 YYDKDF (reference sequence). This CDR3 is built from 14 residues. The V segment lost 8 bases and the J segment 0 bases; nucleotides outside the gene matches: 6. CDR3 nucleotide sequence: TGTGCCACCGGCGAGGGACAGATGAACACTGAAGCTTTCTTT. Protein: CATGEGQMNTEAFF. Variable domain in full (rest from reference TRBV15 and TRBJ1-1): DAMVIQNPRYQVTQFGKPVTLSCSQTLNHNVMYWYQQKSSQAPKLLFHYYDKDFNNEADTPDNFQSRRPNTSFCFLDIRSPGLGDTAMYLCATGEGQMNTEAFFGQGTRLTVV.

The chain combines TRBV6-5 with TRBJ2-2; the D is unclear. This CDR3 comprises 15 residues. Germline V gene lookup returns CDR1 MNHEY and CDR2 SVGAGI. The germline V and J ends were trimmed by 11 bases and 0 bases, with 16 bases remaining between them. The CDR3 region has the DNA TGTGCCGCCCAACACAGTAAGGCGAACACCGGGGAGCTGTTTTTT. Protein: CAAQHSKANTGELFF.

Points on this clone: The sample has other DNA sequences that encode this CDR3 too. This sequence joins TRBV29-1 and TRBJ1-5; 7 bases map to TRBD1. Germline loops: CDR1 SQVTM, CDR2 ANQGSEA. V lost 6 bases and J lost 4; bases outside the gene matches: 3. The length of the CDR3 is 12 residues. The CDR3 DNA follows: TGCAGCGTGGGGGGACAGAATCAGCCCCAGCATTTT. Its protein product is CSVGGQNQPQHF.